The sequence of this TCR beta chain was determined in a study of Ad26.COV2.S vaccination and SARS-CoV-2 variants. Study-wide background: Intramuscularly, Ad26.COV2.S was given either once or twice, 56 days apart.

This table comes from immunoSEQ multiplex PCR, and its TCRdb copy is limited to in-frame clones, with some not included. Of roughly 350,000 clones listed, roughly 89% are singletons. Trimming cost V 4 bases and J 0 bases, with 6 bases left between them. CDR1 SEHNR and CDR2 FQNEAQ come from the germline V gene (reference sequence). CDR3 size: 13 residues. Treatment meaning: some 20 received Ad26.COV2.S at low or high dose, single or two shots; 5 received placebo; per-sample allocation not given. The samples were gathered on day 63 after the first injection of vaccine or placebo. The vaccine antigen was prefusion-stabilized Wuhan SARS-CoV-2 spike.

The chain is built from TRBV7-9 and TRBJ1-1, with D unclear. This clonotype was obtained from a person between 18 and 60 years old who received the Ad26.COV2.S COVID-19 vaccine or a placebo. The input for sequencing was peripheral blood, taken in a trial of Ad26.COV2.S vaccine versus placebo. This CDR3 reads CASSSAMNTEAFF. CDR3 sequence (DNA): TGTGCCAGCAGCTCGGCAATGAACACTGAAGCTTTCTTT.